The present T cell receptor beta chain was sequenced within a study of post-analysis software for immune sequencing data. This clonotype came up a few times. Its target is not known. Study-level findings and limits: Significantly lower normalized Chao1 diversity was seen in multiple sclerosis patients than in controls. Strong co-clustering by F measure was seen for same-batch samples.

Researchers reported that TCR beta cDNA libraries carried unique molecular identifiers. A population of roughly 0.85 to 10 million T cells gave rise to approximately 530,000 cDNA molecules. A single record per CDR3 protein comes from TCRdb applying MiXCR to the PCR reads. Among roughly 700,000 distinct CDR3 sequences listed, 25% to 30% were seen once. Sequencing was performed on blood. This sequence originates from a girl between 10 and 17 years old with multiple sclerosis.

The chain's CDR3 is CSALATGGSNYGYTF. CDR3 in DNA: TGCAGTGCTCTGGCGACAGGCGGGTCGAACTATGGCTACACCTTC. The V and J genes are TRBV20-1 and TRBJ1-2; D possibly corresponds to TRBD1 (6 bases). Germline CDR1 is DFQATT and CDR2 is SNEGSKA (reference sequence). The CDR3 totals 15 residues. V shed 5 bases and J shed 2 bases, with 18 bases lying between them.